Listed here are 10 T cell receptor beta chains from one sample, sequenced in a study of CD8 T cells in ankylosing spondylitis. Study conclusions and caveats: The study identified a TCR beta motif of roughly eight highly homologous variants that appeared characteristic of ankylosing spondylitis blood.

The antigens of these receptors remain unknown. One entry per CDR3 protein results from TCRdb running MiXCR on the 5' RACE reads. The sample contains over 600,000 distinct CDR3 sequences, roughly 19% of which appear only once. Sequenced input: blood, either unsorted or a sorted T cell fraction (not recorded which). These receptor sequences come from a male donor with ankylosing spondylitis.

V usage is TRBV5-5 and J usage is TRBJ1-2; no reliable D call. CDR1 SGHKS and CDR2 YYEKEE come from the germline V gene (reference sequence). This CDR3 is 14 amino acids long. Trimming removed 0 bases at V and 0 bases at J, with 6 bases between. In DNA, the CDR3 is TGTGCCAGCAGCTTGGAGGCGGCTAACTATGGCTACACCTTC. Its protein product is CASSLEAANYGYTF.

Only a few counts were recorded for this clonotype. The CDR3 region has the DNA TGTGCCAGCAGTTATTTCACCACAGGCCACTATGGCTACACCTTC. It encodes CASSYFTTGHYGYTF. The gene calls are TRBV6-5 and TRBJ1-2; a weak D match, TRBD1 (5 bases). Deletions cut 3 bases from V and 3 bases from J, with 14 bases between. CDR1 MNHEY and CDR2 SVGAGI come from the germline V gene. CDR3 length: 15 amino acids.

J is TRBJ2-7 and V is TRBV5-1; 12 bases match TRBD2. The J segment lost 4 bases and the V segment lost 6 bases, leaving 5 bases of the junction unmatched. The germline CDR1 and CDR2 sequences are SGHRS and YFSETQ. CDR3 length: 14 amino acids. This CDR3 is CASTSTSGSYEQYF. The CDR3 DNA follows: TGCGCCAGCACCTCGACTAGCGGGAGTTACGAGCAGTACTTC.

This clonotype was observed a few times. This chain connects TRBV2 to TRBJ2-7; no definite D call. The CDR3 is 13 amino acids. Deletions cut 8 bases from V and 3 bases from J, with 14 bases between. The germline CDR1 and CDR2 sequences are SNHLY and FYNNEI. CDR3 bases: TGTGCCAGCTCCGTACGGGTCGACTACGAGCAGTACTTC. It is translated as CASSVRVDYEQYF.

The chain couples TRBV20-1 to TRBJ2-7; 11 positions match TRBD2. CDR1 and CDR2 (germline): DFQATT, SNEGSKA (reference sequence). After removal of 6 bases from V and 6 bases from J, the junction contained 4 bases not matched to a gene. The CDR3 contains 12 residues. This CDR3 is CSAIGLAGEQYF. In DNA form, the CDR3 reads TGCAGTGCCATTGGACTAGCGGGCGAGCAGTACTTC.

The sample holds a few counts of this clonotype. The chain recombines TRBV20-1 with TRBJ2-7; D is unclear. Per the germline V gene, CDR1 is DFQATT and CDR2 is SNEGSKA (reference sequence). CDR3 length: 14 residues. V lost 0 bases to trimming and J lost 3 bases, with 12 bases between them. The DNA for the CDR3 is TGCAGTGCTAGAGATGGTCCGAGAAACTACGAGCAGTACTTC. Translating it yields CSARDGPRNYEQYF.

The chain employs TRBV20-1 and TRBJ2-3, with 13 bases that match TRBD2. The germline V gene encodes CDR1 DFQATT and CDR2 SNEGSKA (reference sequence). The V segment lost 6 bases and the J segment 3 bases; nucleotides outside the gene matches: 6. The CDR3 totals 15 residues. In DNA form, the CDR3 reads TGCAGTGCCGGGACTAGCGGGATTCAGACAGATACGCAGTATTTT. The encoded protein is CSAGTSGIQTDTQYF.

V is TRBV27 and J is TRBJ2-3, with 9 bases aligning to TRBD1. Germline V CDR1 and CDR2: MNHEY, SMNVEV (reference sequence). The CDR3 is made up of 16 amino acids. Trimming removed 5 bases from V and 2 bases from J; junction bases left unmatched: 8. This chain's CDR3 is CASSQTGTGITDTQYF. The CDR3 DNA reads as TGTGCCAGCAGTCAAACCGGGACAGGGATCACAGATACGCAGTATTTT.

A word on this clonotype: Given a much more abundant clone one base away, this may be a read error. V and J are TRBV28 and TRBJ2-5; no clear D gene. Germline V CDR1 and CDR2: MDHEN, SYDVKM. This CDR3 spans 15 amino acids. Trimming shortened V by 6 bases and J by 3 bases, and 17 bases separated the two germline ends. The CDR3 bases are TGTGCCAGCAGCACCGGAACTATCCTAAAAGAGACCCAGTACTTC. This codes for CASSTGTILKETQYF. The variable domain in full, completed from reference TRBV28 and TRBJ2-5, reads DVKVTQSSRYLVKRTGEKVFLECVQDMDHENMFWYRQDPGLGLRLIYFSYDVKMKEKGDIPEGYSVSREKKERFSLILESASTNQTSMYLCASSTGTILKETQYFGPGTRLLVL.

The rearrangement joins TRBV20-1 to TRBJ2-1, with 11 bases matching TRBD2. Germline CDR1 is DFQATT and CDR2 is SNEGSKA (reference sequence). V was clipped by 1 base and J by 3 bases; unmatched bases: 5. The CDR3 covers 16 residues. CDR3: CSARARLAGNYNEQFF. CDR3 sequence (DNA): TGCAGTGCTAGAGCCCGACTAGCGGGAAACTACAATGAGCAGTTCTTC.